The 11 T cell receptor beta chains below come from one sample, sequenced in a study of T cell responses to AZD1222 COVID-19 vaccine. The repertoire was sequenced with immunoSEQ multiplex PCR; TCRdb's copy has only in-frame clones and lacks some. The sample lists 90,000 to 150,000 clones, approximately 86% occurring once. This specimen was peripheral blood, taken on day 0 of AZD1222 vaccination. Every receptor here comes from an adult in good health.

This sequence joins TRBV28 and TRBJ1-5; D unclear. Trimming stripped 7 bases from V and 6 bases from J, with 22 bases between. Germline-derived CDR1 and CDR2 are MDHEN and SYDVKM. The CDR3 sequence is 16 residues long. CDR3 bases: TGTGCCAGCATCCTAGGTTCGGGGAGAGGTCCTCAGCCCCAGCATTTT. Protein: CASILGSGRGPQPQHF.

The chain combines TRBV5-1 with TRBJ2-3; perhaps TRBD1 as D (5 bases). In germline, CDR1 is SGHRS, CDR2 YFSETQ. The length of the CDR3 is 18 residues. V was trimmed by 3 bases and J by 1 base, leaving 21 bases between them. CDR3 sequence reads: CASSWGAGLGAGTDTQYF. The CDR3 nucleotides are TGCGCCAGCAGCTGGGGCGCAGGTTTAGGGGCGGGCACAGATACGCAGTATTTT.

The CDR3 region has the DNA TGCGCCAGCAGCCAAGATTGGGCTAGCGGGGGCTACGAGCAGTACTTC. Protein sequence: CASSQDWASGGYEQYF. The rearrangement links TRBV4-3 to TRBJ2-7; 10 bases are shared with TRBD2. V trimming: 0 bases; J trimming: 3 bases; junction bases outside the gene matches: 5. Germline values: CDR1 LGHNA, CDR2 YSLEER. This CDR3 has 16 amino acids.

The V call is TRBV25-1, the J call TRBJ2-3; no reliable D call. V lost 5 bases to trimming and J lost 0 bases, with 18 bases between them. This CDR3 contains 17 residues. The germline CDR1 and CDR2 sequences are MGHDK and SYGVNS. The CDR3 DNA follows: TGTGCCAGCAGTCGCATATATAACAAAGCTAGCACAGATACGCAGTATTTT. Translated, it gives CASSRIYNKASTDTQYF. Using reference TRBV25-1 and TRBJ2-3 for the parts outside the CDR3, the full variable domain is EADIYQTPRYLVIGTGKKITLECSQTMGHDKMYWYQQDPGMELHLIHYSYGVNSTEKGDLSSESTVSRIRTEHFPLTLESARPSHTSQYLCASSRIYNKASTDTQYFGPGTRLTVL.

The chain is built from TRBV5-1 and TRBJ2-1; 9 bases are a match to TRBD1. Germline lookup yields CDR1 SGHRS and CDR2 YFSETQ. The CDR3 spans 15 residues. Trimming at V came to 4 bases and at J to 1 base, leaving 3 bases not matched to a gene. CDR3 region: CASSRDRVSYNEQFF. CDR3 nucleotides: TGCGCCAGCAGCCGGGACAGGGTTTCCTACAATGAGCAGTTCTTC.

This clone was seen a single time. The genes are TRBV4-3 and TRBJ1-2; no firm D call. This CDR3 is 14 amino acids long. Per the germline V gene, CDR1 is LGHNA and CDR2 is YSLEER. The germline V and J ends were trimmed by 1 base and 7 bases, with 13 bases remaining between them. Here the CDR3 reads CASSQATAFGGYTF. The CDR3 DNA is TGCGCCAGCAGCCAAGCTACGGCCTTCGGTGGCTACACCTTC.

This chain links TRBV4-2 with TRBJ1-1; maybe TRBD1 (6 bases). CDR1 is LGHNA, CDR2 YNFKEQ, per germline. CDR3 size: 14 residues. Between the trimmed V and J ends, which lost 1 base and 4 bases, there was a span of 10 bases. CDR3 residues: CASSQARGVTEAFF. CDR3 nucleotides: TGTGCCAGCAGCCAAGCCAGGGGAGTCACTGAAGCTTTCTTT.

The chain carries TRBV7-6 and TRBJ2-7; D is unclear. The CDR3 covers 13 residues. Per the germline V gene, CDR1 is SGHVS and CDR2 is FNYEAQ. V was cut by 0 bases and J by 6 bases, with 9 bases left in between. The CDR3 loop reads CASSLAPRSEQYF. For the CDR3, the DNA is TGTGCCAGCAGCTTAGCTCCGCGGTCCGAGCAGTACTTC.

The chain links TRBV28 to TRBJ2-7; 8 bases are shared with TRBD1. The CDR3 is 11 amino acids. V shed 7 bases and J 6 bases; nucleotides not matched to a gene: 2. The germline V gene has CDR1 MDHEN and CDR2 SYDVKM. The CDR3 sequence: CASTDRGEQYF. The DNA of the CDR3 is TGTGCCAGCACCGACAGGGGCGAGCAGTACTTC. The full variable domain, completed using reference TRBV28 and TRBJ2-7, is DVKVTQSSRYLVKRTGEKVFLECVQDMDHENMFWYRQDPGLGLRLIYFSYDVKMKEKGDIPEGYSVSREKKERFSLILESASTNQTSMYLCASTDRGEQYFGPGTRLTVT.

CDR3 protein: CASSPLIGETQYF. The CDR3 DNA reads as TGTGCCAGCAGCCCGCTGATTGGAGAGACCCAGTACTTC. V usage is TRBV14 and J usage is TRBJ2-5; no clear D gene. Looked up from germline, CDR1 is SGHDN and CDR2 is FVKESK. The V and J ends lost 4 bases and 4 bases respectively, with 10 bases between them. This CDR3 has 13 amino acids.

The chain uses TRBV10-3 and TRBJ1-6; tentative D call: TRBD1 (5 bases). Per the germline V gene, CDR1 is ENHRY and CDR2 is SYGVKD. The CDR3 length is 13 residues. Trimming stripped 10 bases from V and 8 bases from J, with 15 bases between. CDR3 region: CATQIVGDSPLHF. In DNA form, the CDR3 reads TGTGCCACCCAGATTGTAGGGGATTCACCCCTCCACTTT.